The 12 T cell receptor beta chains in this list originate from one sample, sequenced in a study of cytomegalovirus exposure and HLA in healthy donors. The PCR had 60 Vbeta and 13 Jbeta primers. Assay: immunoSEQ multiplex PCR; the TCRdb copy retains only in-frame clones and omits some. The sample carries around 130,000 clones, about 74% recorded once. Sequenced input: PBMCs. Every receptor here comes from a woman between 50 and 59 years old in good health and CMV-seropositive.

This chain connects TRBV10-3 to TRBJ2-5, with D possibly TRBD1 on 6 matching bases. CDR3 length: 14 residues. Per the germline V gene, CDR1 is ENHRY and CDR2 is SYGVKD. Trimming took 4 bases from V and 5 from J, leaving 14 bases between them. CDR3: CAISGVGAGETQYF. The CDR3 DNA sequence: TGTGCCATCAGTGGAGTGGGGGCCGGGGAGACCCAGTACTTC.

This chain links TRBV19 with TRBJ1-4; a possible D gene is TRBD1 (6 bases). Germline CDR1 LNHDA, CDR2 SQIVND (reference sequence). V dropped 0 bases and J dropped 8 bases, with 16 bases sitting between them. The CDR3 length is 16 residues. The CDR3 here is CASSIDLETGIEKLFF. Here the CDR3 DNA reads TGTGCCAGTAGTATAGATCTCGAGACAGGAATCGAAAAACTGTTTTTT.

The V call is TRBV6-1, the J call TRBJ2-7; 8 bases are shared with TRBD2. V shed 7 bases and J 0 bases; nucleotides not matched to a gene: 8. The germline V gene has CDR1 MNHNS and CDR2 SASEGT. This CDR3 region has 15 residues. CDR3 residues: CASTASGLGSYEQYF. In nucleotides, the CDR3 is TGTGCCAGCACCGCTTCGGGACTAGGCTCCTACGAGCAGTACTTC.

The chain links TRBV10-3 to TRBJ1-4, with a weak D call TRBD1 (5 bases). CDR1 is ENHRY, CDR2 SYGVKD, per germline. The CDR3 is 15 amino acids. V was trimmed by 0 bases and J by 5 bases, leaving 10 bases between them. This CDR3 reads CAISESPGWNEKLFF. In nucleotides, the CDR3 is TGTGCCATCAGTGAGTCTCCAGGGTGGAATGAAAAACTGTTTTTT.

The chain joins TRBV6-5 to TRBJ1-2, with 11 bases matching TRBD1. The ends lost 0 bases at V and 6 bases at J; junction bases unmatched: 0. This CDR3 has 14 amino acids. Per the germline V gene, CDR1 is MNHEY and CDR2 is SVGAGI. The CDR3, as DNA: TGTGCCAGCAGTTACTCGGGACAGGGGGATGGCTACACCTTC. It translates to CASSYSGQGDGYTF.

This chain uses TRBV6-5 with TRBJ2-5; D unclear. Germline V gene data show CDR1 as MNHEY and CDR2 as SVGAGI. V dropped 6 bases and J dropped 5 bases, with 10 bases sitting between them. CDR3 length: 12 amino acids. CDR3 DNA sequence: TGTGCCAGCAGGACTGTCAACGAGACCCAGTACTTC. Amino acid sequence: CASRTVNETQYF.

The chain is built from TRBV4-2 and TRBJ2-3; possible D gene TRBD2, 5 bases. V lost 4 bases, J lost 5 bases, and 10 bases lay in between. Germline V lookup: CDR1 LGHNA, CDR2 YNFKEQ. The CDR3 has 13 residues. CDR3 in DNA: TGTGCCAGCAGCCGGTCCGGGGAAGATACGCAGTATTTT. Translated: CASSRSGEDTQYF.

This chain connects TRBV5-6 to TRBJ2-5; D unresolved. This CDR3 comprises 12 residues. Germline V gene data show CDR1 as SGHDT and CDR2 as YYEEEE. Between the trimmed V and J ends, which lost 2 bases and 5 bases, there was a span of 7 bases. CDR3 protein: CASSFGRETQYF. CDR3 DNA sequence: TGTGCCAGCAGCTTTGGTCGGGAGACCCAGTACTTC.

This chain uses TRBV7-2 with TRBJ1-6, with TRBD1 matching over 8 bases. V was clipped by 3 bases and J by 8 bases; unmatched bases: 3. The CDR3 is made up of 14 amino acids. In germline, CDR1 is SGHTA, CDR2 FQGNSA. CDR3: CASSFGTGDSPLHF. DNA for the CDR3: TGTGCCAGCAGCTTTGGGACAGGAGATTCACCCCTCCACTTT.

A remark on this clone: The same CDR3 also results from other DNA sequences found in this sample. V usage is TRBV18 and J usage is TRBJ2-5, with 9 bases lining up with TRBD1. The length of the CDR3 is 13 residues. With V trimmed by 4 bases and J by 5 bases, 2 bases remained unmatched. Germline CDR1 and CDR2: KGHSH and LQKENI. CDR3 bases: TGTGCCAGCTCACTCGGACAGGGGGAGACCCAGTACTTC. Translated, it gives CASSLGQGETQYF.

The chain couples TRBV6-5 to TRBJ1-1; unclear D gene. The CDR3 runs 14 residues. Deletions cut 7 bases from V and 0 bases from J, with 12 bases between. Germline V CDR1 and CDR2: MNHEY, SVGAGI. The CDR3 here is CASTQRGMNTEAFF. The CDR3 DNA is TGTGCCAGCACTCAGCGGGGTATGAACACTGAAGCTTTCTTT.

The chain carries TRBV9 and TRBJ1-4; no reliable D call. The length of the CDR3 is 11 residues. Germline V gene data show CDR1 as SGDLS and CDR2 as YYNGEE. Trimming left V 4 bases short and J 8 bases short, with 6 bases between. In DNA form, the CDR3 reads TGTGCCAGCAGCCGGGGAGAAAAACTGTTTTTT. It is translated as CASSRGEKLFF.